Below are 26 T cell receptor beta chains sequenced from a single sample in a study of human T cells and chemical hapten exposure. One entry per CDR3 protein, called by TCRdb with MiXCR from the RACE reads. This table has 300,000 to 450,000 distinct CDR3 sequences, around 5.5% appearing once. The sample's time point: pre-sensitization, week 0. Treatment described: therapeutic diphenylcyclopropenone sensitization with weekly scalp DPC. The sample here was whole blood, taken in connection with sensitization to the hapten diphenylcyclopropenone (DPC). All receptors derive from a woman under 30 with alopecia areata. Some clones in this sample may be carry-over from other donors' samples.

Only a few counts were recorded for this clonotype. The chain uses TRBV24-1 and TRBJ2-7, with 8 bases matching TRBD1. V shed 4 bases, J shed 2 bases, and the junction held 6 bases outside the gene matches. This CDR3 is built from 15 residues. CDR1 and CDR2 (germline): KGHDR, SFDVKD. The CDR3 sequence is CATSDATGAAYEQYF. The CDR3 coding sequence is TGTGCCACCAGTGACGCGACAGGGGCTGCCTACGAGCAGTACTTC.

This clonotype occurred a few times. V usage is TRBV7-3 and J usage is TRBJ1-3; TRBD1 is a possible D gene (5 bases). Per the germline V gene, CDR1 is SGHTA and CDR2 is FQGTGA. With 2 bases removed from V and 1 base from J, the gap between germline ends came to 30 bases. This CDR3 has 22 amino acids. CDR3 in DNA: TGTGCCAGCAGCTTATACGATTCCGGGGGATGGAGTTGGGGAGGTTCTGGAAACACCATATATTTT. This translates into CASSLYDSGGWSWGGSGNTIYF.

This chain connects TRBV7-9 to TRBJ2-7; 7 nucleotides match TRBD2. The germline V gene encodes CDR1 SEHNR and CDR2 FQNEAQ (reference sequence). The trim removed 5 bases at V and 5 bases at J, leaving 12 bases unmatched. This CDR3 is built from 15 residues. In DNA, the CDR3 is TGTGCCAGCAGCCATACTCGACTAGCTCCCCACGAGCAGTACTTC. Translating gives CASSHTRLAPHEQYF.

V usage is TRBV3-1 and J usage is TRBJ2-7; 7 bases map to TRBD1. The V segment lost 4 bases and the J segment 5 bases; nucleotides outside the gene matches: 5. Germline values: CDR1 LGHDT, CDR2 YNNKEL (reference sequence). The CDR3 contains 13 residues. CDR3 in amino acids: CASSLKGAHEQYF. The CDR3 DNA is TGTGCCAGCAGCCTTAAGGGGGCCCACGAGCAGTACTTC.

A few counts support this clonotype. The chain couples TRBV12-3 or TRBV12-4 to TRBJ1-1, with D perhaps matching TRBD1 (5 bases). Trimming cost V 3 bases and J 2 bases, with 16 bases left between them. CDR3 size: 16 residues. The DNA of the CDR3 is TGTGCCAGCAGTTTCCGGGGGGGATGGATAAACACTGAAGCTTTCTTT. Residues: CASSFRGGWINTEAFF.

This clonotype showed up many times. The rearrangement uses TRBV12-5 and TRBJ1-2, with D hard to call. Between the trimmed V and J ends, which lost 6 bases and 7 bases, there was a span of 21 bases. The CDR3 runs 15 residues. Germline V gene data show CDR1 as LGHNT and CDR2 as FRNRAP. The CDR3 spells CASGIGPVDVLGYTF. The CDR3 DNA follows: TGTGCTAGTGGAATTGGTCCTGTGGACGTTCTTGGCTACACCTTC.

This chain joins TRBV7-2 and TRBJ2-5, with 10 bases that match TRBD2. The CDR3 has 17 residues. V gave up 3 bases and J gave up 4 bases; unmatched junction bases: 11. CDR1 is SGHTA, CDR2 FQGNSA, per germline. The CDR3 region is CASSFPYSGGAGETQYF. The CDR3 DNA sequence: TGTGCCAGCAGCTTCCCGTACAGCGGGGGGGCCGGAGAGACCCAGTACTTC.

This clonotype was found many times. V usage is TRBV7-6 and J usage is TRBJ1-1; D remains ambiguous. V lost 1 base, J lost 0 bases, and 9 bases lay in between. Germline V gene sequence: CDR1 SGHVS, CDR2 FNYEAQ. The CDR3 has 15 residues. This CDR3 reads CASSLDHGMNTEAFF. The CDR3 DNA reads as TGTGCCAGCAGCTTAGACCACGGAATGAACACTGAAGCTTTCTTT.

There are many counts of this clonotype. The gene calls are TRBV6-2 or TRBV6-3 and TRBJ1-5; D possibly corresponds to TRBD1 (6 bases). The CDR3 runs to 14 residues. The germline CDR1 and CDR2 sequences are MNHEY and SVGEGT. The V gene lost 7 bases and the J gene lost 0 bases, with 10 bases spanning the gap. CDR3 in amino acids: CASTWGRSNQPQHF. The CDR3 bases are TGTGCCAGCACCTGGGGGCGTAGCAATCAGCCCCAGCATTTT.

This sequence joins TRBV20-1 and TRBJ2-1; D is unresolved. Trimming shortened V by 4 bases and J by 2 bases, and 6 bases separated the two germline ends. The CDR3 contains 12 residues. Germline V gene sequence: CDR1 DFQATT, CDR2 SNEGSKA (reference sequence). In nucleotides, the CDR3 is TGCAGTGCTACCGGAGCCTACAATGAGCAGTTCTTC. Its protein product is CSATGAYNEQFF.

This clonotype was recorded at least ten times. The rearrangement joins TRBV6-2 or TRBV6-3 to TRBJ1-1; TRBD1 matches 8 bases. V lost 1 base to trimming and J lost 0 bases; unmatched junction nucleotides: 1. The germline gives CDR1 MNHEY, CDR2 SVGEGT. CDR3 length: 15 residues. The CDR3 nucleotides are TGTGCCAGCAGTTACTGGACAGGGCTGAACACTGAAGCTTTCTTT. Translating gives CASSYWTGLNTEAFF.

This clonotype was recorded a few times. The junction does not match germline at one end; this may be a read error. The V and J genes are TRBV7-9 and TRBJ2-3; the D is unclear. The CDR3 length is 10 residues. Per germline, CDR1 SEHNR and CDR2 FQNEAQ (reference sequence). CDR3 sequence reads: CASSLADSHF. The DNA of the CDR3 is TGTGCCAGCAGCTTAGCAGATAGTCATTTC.

CDR3 DNA: TGTGCCAGCAGCCAGGCAGGGGGCGAGGAGACCCAGTACTTC. Amino acids: CASSQAGGEETQYF. The rearrangement joins TRBV6-2 or TRBV6-3 to TRBJ2-5; 8 positions match TRBD1. The junction had 8 bases not matched to a gene; V was cut back by 6 bases and J by 5 bases. Per the germline V gene, CDR1 is MNHEY and CDR2 is SVGEGT. CDR3 length: 14 amino acids.

This clonotype was detected ten times or more. J is TRBJ1-1 and V is TRBV6-6, with D tentatively TRBD1 (6 bases). V was clipped by 6 bases and J by 1 base, with 9 bases between them. CDR1 is MNHNY and CDR2 is SVGAGI in the germline V gene (reference sequence). This CDR3 region has 13 residues. The CDR3 spells CASRWTANTEAFF. As DNA, the CDR3 is TGTGCCAGCAGATGGACAGCGAACACTGAAGCTTTCTTT.

The table lists this clonotype with a few counts. V is TRBV20-1 and J is TRBJ1-2, with a weak D call TRBD1 (5 bases). The CDR3 spans 13 residues. Germline V CDR1 and CDR2: DFQATT, SNEGSKA (reference sequence). Trimming removed 0 bases from V and 9 bases from J, with 14 bases in between. DNA for the CDR3: TGCAGTGCTAGAGATCCTTCGGGGGGTAGCTACACCTTC. It encodes CSARDPSGGSYTF.

This clonotype was counted many times. The J gene is TRBJ1-1, the V gene TRBV12-5, with TRBD1 matching over 9 bases. This CDR3 has 14 amino acids. Germline V gene sequence: CDR1 LGHNT, CDR2 FRNRAP. Germline trimming cut 5 bases from V and 6 bases from J; bases unmatched to any gene: 7. This chain's CDR3 is CASGIQGAEAEAFF. The CDR3, as DNA: TGTGCTAGTGGTATACAGGGGGCGGAGGCTGAAGCTTTCTTT.

There are a few counts of this clonotype. The chain employs TRBV29-1 and TRBJ1-1; weak D call: TRBD1 (6 bases). This CDR3 has 13 amino acids. Germline V gene lookup returns CDR1 SQVTM and CDR2 ANQGSEA. Trimming removed 6 bases from V and 3 bases from J, with 14 bases in between. Written as DNA, the CDR3 is TGCAGCGTGAAAGGGGGTCTGGACACTGAAGCTTTCTTT. It encodes CSVKGGLDTEAFF.

The sample holds a few counts of this clonotype. The chain uses TRBV28 and TRBJ1-2; unclear D gene. Germline V gene data show CDR1 as MDHEN and CDR2 as SYDVKM. The CDR3 covers 12 residues. Trimming left V 6 bases short and J 5 bases short, with 10 bases between. The CDR3 DNA reads as TGTGCCAGCAGCCTCATGCAGTATGGCTACACCTTC. Its protein product is CASSLMQYGYTF.

This chain connects TRBV29-1 to TRBJ2-3; D is unresolved. The ends were cut back, 6 bases at V and 5 bases at J, with 18 bases in the middle. CDR1 and CDR2 from the germline V gene are SQVTM and ANQGSEA. The length of the CDR3 is 14 residues. The CDR3 nucleotides read TGCAGCGTCTCCCCCCAGCAAGTCGGAGATACGCAGTATTTT. It codes for CSVSPQQVGDTQYF.

This clonotype showed up just a few times. The genes are TRBV2 and TRBJ2-1, with 12 bases fitting TRBD2. J was trimmed by 6 bases and V by 2 bases; bases with no gene match: 2. The CDR3 extends over 15 amino acids. Per germline, CDR1 SNHLY and CDR2 FYNNEI. The CDR3 loop reads CASSELAGGINEQFF. The DNA for the CDR3 is TGTGCCAGCAGTGAACTAGCGGGGGGGATCAATGAGCAGTTCTTC.

This sequence joins TRBV11-2 and TRBJ2-7; no definite D call. The CDR3 length is 13 residues. Per germline, CDR1 SGHAT and CDR2 FQNNGV. The germline V and J ends were trimmed by 5 bases and 0 bases, with 8 bases remaining between them. The CDR3 nucleotides read TGTGCCAGCAGCCGGCTGAGCTCCTACGAGCAGTACTTC. Encoded protein: CASSRLSSYEQYF. Looking up the rest from reference TRBV11-2 and TRBJ2-7 gives the full variable domain: EAGVAQSPRYKIIEKRQSVAFWCNPISGHATLYWYQQILGQGPKLLIQFQNNGVVDDSQLPKDRFSAERLKGVDSTLKIQPAKLEDSAVYLCASSRLSSYEQYFGPGTRLTVT.

In its sample, this clonotype was seen many times. This chain links TRBV3-1 with TRBJ2-2; no clear D gene. V was shortened by 1 base and J by 1 base, with 16 bases between the two germline ends. Per germline, CDR1 LGHDT and CDR2 YNNKEL (reference sequence). The CDR3 spans 18 residues. The CDR3: CASSQVFPRQQNTGELFF. The CDR3 DNA is TGTGCCAGCAGCCAAGTCTTCCCTCGGCAGCAGAACACCGGGGAGCTGTTTTTT.

This clonotype has at least ten counts. CDR3 loop: CASSLVGSSGANVLTF. In DNA form, the CDR3 reads TGTGCCAGCAGTTTAGTGGGGAGCTCTGGGGCCAACGTCCTGACTTTC. The chain links TRBV28 to TRBJ2-6; perhaps TRBD2 as D (5 bases). Trimming cost V 2 bases and J 0 bases, with 8 bases left between them. Germline CDR1 reads MDHEN; CDR2 reads SYDVKM. The CDR3 covers 16 residues.

There are a few counts of this clonotype. This chain links TRBV5-1 with TRBJ1-2, with TRBD1 as a possible D gene (6 bases). The CDR3 extends over 14 amino acids. Trimming cost V 3 bases and J 6 bases, with 15 bases left between them. The germline CDR1 and CDR2 sequences are SGHRS and YFSETQ. The CDR3 region has the DNA TGCGCCAGCAGCTCGACGTCAGGGGACGATGGCTACACCTTC. Encoded protein: CASSSTSGDDGYTF.

There are many counts of this clonotype. The J gene is TRBJ2-5, the V gene TRBV4-2; 8 bases fit TRBD2. Germline V CDR1 and CDR2: LGHNA, YNFKEQ. The CDR3 totals 16 residues. Losses at the gene ends were 0 bases for V and 5 bases for J; bases not matched to a gene: 8. The CDR3 loop reads CASSQDPPGGTETQYF. CDR3 in DNA: TGTGCCAGCAGCCAAGACCCCCCGGGGGGGACGGAGACCCAGTACTTC.

This clonotype has ten or more counts. The chain is built from TRBV28 and TRBJ2-3; tentatively, D is TRBD2 (5 bases). Germline lookup yields CDR1 MDHEN and CDR2 SYDVKM. V gave up 7 bases and J gave up 0 bases, with 8 bases separating them. The CDR3 sequence is 13 residues long. CDR3 protein: CASKAGSTDTQYF. CDR3 coding DNA: TGTGCCAGCAAGGCGGGCAGCACAGATACGCAGTATTTT.